This T cell receptor beta chain was documented in a study of radiation and T cells in renal cell carcinoma (dated by TCRdb to the early 2020s). Regarding the study in general: In total, about 53 samples, comprising approximately 26 tumors and approximately 27 peripheral blood samples, were subjected to TCR beta sequencing. The final blood draw was performed at 4 weeks after radiation, at the same time as nephrectomy. Across all 50 or so samples, under 5,000,000 unique CDR3 nucleotide sequences encoding roughly 2,800,000 unique CDR3 amino acid sequences were identified. The full study reports these points: Because the trial had a single-armed design, the trial could not examine how radiation dose or scheduling affected the TCR repertoire. Because pretreatment tumor biopsies were not available, the baseline intratumoral presence of clonotypes could not be determined. An increase in top tumor clonotypes in blood was observed from baseline to 2 weeks post-radiation, followed by contraction by 4 weeks, which was taken to suggest transient expansion of tumor-resident clones. Tracking of blood repertoire dynamics stopped at about 4 weeks after treatment, with no follow-up past that point.

The germline V gene gives CDR1 as SGHRS and CDR2 as YFSETQ. There are 13 amino acids in the CDR3, from cysteine to phenylalanine inclusive. Of all the DNA, just the CDR3 is kept, 39 bases in frame from base 1. Trimming removed 3 bases from V and 3 bases from J, leaving 9 bases between the germline ends. Concerning this clone itself: Its antigen is not yet known. No much larger clonotype is one base removed from it; base qualities were not supplied.

The immunoSEQ kit was used, according to the manufacturer's recommendations, to generate TCR beta libraries from genomic DNA. For library preparation, a first multiplex PCR was performed with proprietary primers, followed by a second PCR in which unique barcodes were added, and bead cleanups were performed after each round. Each sample batch included a kit-provided positive control reaction and a negative control reaction. The final libraries underwent checking on an Agilent 4200 TapeStation D1000 ScreenTape, volumetric pooling, and quantification by qPCR. An Illumina NextSeq500 fitted with a MidOutput 150-cycle cartridge performed the sequencing, running 156 Read1 cycles and 15 Index1 cycles with the kit's custom primers. The pooled library was loaded at 0.8 to 1 pM, and approximately 19% PhiX control was spiked in. Regarding the original processing steps: Vendor-processed data were analyzed in R, with a clonotype defined as all T cells sharing the same CDR3 nucleotide sequence. In the clone abundance analyses, frequencies were normalized to the 10,000 most abundant clones in each sample. Public T cell clones, which averaged fewer than five per sample, were removed prior to analysis. An abundance difference of at least 32-fold between compartments was the criterion for calling clonotypes tumor-enriched or baseline blood-enriched. A beta-binomial differential abundance model was used to identify clonotypes that expanded or contracted between blood time points. Tumor-blood repertoire similarity was measured with the Baroni-Urbani and Buser coefficient, and group comparisons used two-tailed Wilcoxon tests in R. The clones in this table, taken by TCRdb from immuneACCESS, are in-frame only. Not every clone is retained; where verified, under half of the shortfall comes from an unresolved V gene, and the cause of the rest is unknown. V and J calls and clone size are copied from that table; D and trimming were computed from the DNA. This sample gives around 180,000 clones in total; around 90% of them show up just once. The top ten constitute about 11% of the sample.

The sample's time point label is to be understood as: blood 4 weeks post-SBRT, at nephrectomy. Explained via the paper, the treatment or condition label denotes: 15 Gy SBRT to primary tumor, nephrectomy 4 weeks later. The samples were obtained from a clinical trial, where primary renal cell carcinomas were treated with 15 Gy stereotactic body radiation therapy and then removed by nephrectomy 4 weeks afterward. To track tumor-enriched clonotypes, serial peripheral blood was sampled from radiation-treated patients at baseline and at 2 weeks and 4 weeks after SBRT. Renal cell carcinoma with clear cell pathology was present in all patients. Genomic DNA for TCR sequencing was prepared using the QIAamp DNA Blood Mini Kit (Qiagen). The analyses included only samples that passed all quality control checks.

The specimen was blood, collected from a patient whose treatment included radiotherapy and nephrectomy. The chain uses TRBV5-1 and TRBJ1-1; confidence is insufficient to name the D gene. This receptor was obtained from a woman aged 50 to 65 with renal cell carcinoma. The CDR3 reads as follows: CASSYSPDTEAFF. DNA sequence: TGCGCCAGCAGCTATTCCCCCGACACTGAAGCTTTCTTT.